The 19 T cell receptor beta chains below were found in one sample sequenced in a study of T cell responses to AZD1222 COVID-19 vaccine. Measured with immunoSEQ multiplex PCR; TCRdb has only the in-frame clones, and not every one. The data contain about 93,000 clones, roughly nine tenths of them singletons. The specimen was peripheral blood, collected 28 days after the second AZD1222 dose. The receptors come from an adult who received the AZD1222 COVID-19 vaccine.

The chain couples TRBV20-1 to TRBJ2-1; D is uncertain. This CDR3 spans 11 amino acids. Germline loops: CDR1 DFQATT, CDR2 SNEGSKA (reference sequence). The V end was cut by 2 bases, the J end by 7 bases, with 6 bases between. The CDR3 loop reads CSARRRNEQFF. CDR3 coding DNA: TGCAGTGCTAGAAGAAGGAATGAGCAGTTCTTC.

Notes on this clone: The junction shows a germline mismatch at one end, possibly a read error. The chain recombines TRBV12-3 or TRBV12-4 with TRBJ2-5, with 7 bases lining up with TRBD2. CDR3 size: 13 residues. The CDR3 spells CASSLGREETQYF. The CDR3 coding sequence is TGTGCCAGCAGCTTAGGGAGGGAAGAGACCCAGTACTTC.

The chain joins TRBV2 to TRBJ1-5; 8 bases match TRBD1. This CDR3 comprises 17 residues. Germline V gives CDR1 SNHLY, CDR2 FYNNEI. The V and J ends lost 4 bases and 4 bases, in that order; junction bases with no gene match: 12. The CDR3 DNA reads TGTGCCAGCAGTGCAGGGACAGGCCCGGAAATTAATCAGCCCCAGCATTTT. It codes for CASSAGTGPEINQPQHF.

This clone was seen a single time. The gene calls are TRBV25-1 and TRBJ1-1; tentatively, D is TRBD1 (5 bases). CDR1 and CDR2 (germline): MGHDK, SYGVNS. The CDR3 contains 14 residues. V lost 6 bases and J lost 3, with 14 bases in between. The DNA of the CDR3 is TGTGCCAGCAGCTCGGGGGGTGAGGACACTGAAGCTTTCTTT. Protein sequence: CASSSGGEDTEAFF.

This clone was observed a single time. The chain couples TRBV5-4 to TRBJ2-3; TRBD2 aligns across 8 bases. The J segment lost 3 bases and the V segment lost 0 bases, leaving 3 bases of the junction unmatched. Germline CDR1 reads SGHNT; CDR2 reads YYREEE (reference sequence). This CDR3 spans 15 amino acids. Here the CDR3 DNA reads TGTGCCAGCAGCTTGGCGGCGGGAGGAACAGATACGCAGTATTTT. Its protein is CASSLAAGGTDTQYF.

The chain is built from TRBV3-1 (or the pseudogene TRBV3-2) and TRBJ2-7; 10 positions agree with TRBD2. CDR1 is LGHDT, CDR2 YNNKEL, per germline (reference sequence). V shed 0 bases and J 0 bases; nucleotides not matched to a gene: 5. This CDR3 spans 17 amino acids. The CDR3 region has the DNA TGTGCCAGCAGCCAAGAAGGACTAGCGGATAGCTCCTACGAGCAGTACTTC. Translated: CASSQEGLADSSYEQYF.

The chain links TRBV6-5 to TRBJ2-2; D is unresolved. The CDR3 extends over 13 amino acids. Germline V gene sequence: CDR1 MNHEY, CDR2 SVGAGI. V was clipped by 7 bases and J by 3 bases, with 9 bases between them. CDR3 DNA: TGTGCCAGCATTCGCTCATACACCGGGGAGCTGTTTTTT. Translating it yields CASIRSYTGELFF.

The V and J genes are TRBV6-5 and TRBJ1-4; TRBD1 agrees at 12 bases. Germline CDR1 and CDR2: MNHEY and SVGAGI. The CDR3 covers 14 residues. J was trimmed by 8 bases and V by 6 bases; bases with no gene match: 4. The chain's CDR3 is CASSRDRGQEKLFF. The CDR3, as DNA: TGTGCCAGCAGCCGGGACAGGGGGCAGGAAAAACTGTTTTTT.

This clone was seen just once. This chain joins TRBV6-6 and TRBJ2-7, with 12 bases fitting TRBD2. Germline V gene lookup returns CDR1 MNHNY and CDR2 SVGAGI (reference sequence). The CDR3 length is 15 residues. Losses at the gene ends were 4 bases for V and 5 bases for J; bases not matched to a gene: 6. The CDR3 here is CASSSTSGRADEQYF. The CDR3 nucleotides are TGTGCCAGCAGTTCGACTAGCGGGAGAGCGGACGAGCAGTACTTC.

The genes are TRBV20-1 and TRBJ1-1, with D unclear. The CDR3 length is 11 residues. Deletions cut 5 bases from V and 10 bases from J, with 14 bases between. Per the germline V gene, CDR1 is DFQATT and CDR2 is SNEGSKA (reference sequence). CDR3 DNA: TGCAGTGCTGGGTTAACGGATGTAGCTTTCTTT. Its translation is CSAGLTDVAFF.

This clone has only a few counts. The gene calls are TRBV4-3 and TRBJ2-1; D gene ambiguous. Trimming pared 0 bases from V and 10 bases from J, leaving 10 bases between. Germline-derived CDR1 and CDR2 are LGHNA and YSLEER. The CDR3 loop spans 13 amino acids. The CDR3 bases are TGCGCCAGCAGCCAAGACCTGGCAGCGGAGCAGTTCTTC. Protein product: CASSQDLAAEQFF.

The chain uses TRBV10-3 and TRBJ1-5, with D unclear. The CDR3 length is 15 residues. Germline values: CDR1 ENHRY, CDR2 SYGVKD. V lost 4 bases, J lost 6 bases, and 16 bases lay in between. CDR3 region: CAISGSAQNGQPQHF. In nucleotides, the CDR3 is TGTGCCATCAGTGGCTCGGCCCAGAACGGTCAGCCCCAGCATTTT.

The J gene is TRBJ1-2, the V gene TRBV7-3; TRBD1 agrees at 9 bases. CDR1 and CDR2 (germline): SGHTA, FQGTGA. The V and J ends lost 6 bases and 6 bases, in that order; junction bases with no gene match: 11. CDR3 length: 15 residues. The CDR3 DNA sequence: TGTGCCAGCAGTCTACAGGGGGCTGGACCGCATGGCTACACCTTC. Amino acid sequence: CASSLQGAGPHGYTF.

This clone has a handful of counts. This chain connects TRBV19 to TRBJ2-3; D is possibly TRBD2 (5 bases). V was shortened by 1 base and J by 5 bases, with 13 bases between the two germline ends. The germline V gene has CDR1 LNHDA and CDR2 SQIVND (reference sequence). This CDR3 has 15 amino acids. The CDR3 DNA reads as TGTGCCAGTAGTATAGGGGCTAGCAGAGGAGATACGCAGTATTTT. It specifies CASSIGASRGDTQYF.

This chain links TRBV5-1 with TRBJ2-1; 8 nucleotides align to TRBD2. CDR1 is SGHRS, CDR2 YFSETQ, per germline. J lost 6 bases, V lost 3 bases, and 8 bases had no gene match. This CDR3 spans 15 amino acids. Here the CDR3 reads CASSSAGVGANEQFF. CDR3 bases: TGCGCCAGCAGCTCAGCGGGAGTGGGGGCCAATGAGCAGTTCTTC.

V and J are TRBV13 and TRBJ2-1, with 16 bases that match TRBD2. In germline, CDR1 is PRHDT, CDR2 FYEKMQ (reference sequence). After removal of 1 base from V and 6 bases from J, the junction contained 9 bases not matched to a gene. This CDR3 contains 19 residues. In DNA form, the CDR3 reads TGTGCCAGCAGCTTAGAGGGACTAGCGGGGGGGGCGTTCCGCAATGAGCAGTTCTTC. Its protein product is CASSLEGLAGGAFRNEQFF.

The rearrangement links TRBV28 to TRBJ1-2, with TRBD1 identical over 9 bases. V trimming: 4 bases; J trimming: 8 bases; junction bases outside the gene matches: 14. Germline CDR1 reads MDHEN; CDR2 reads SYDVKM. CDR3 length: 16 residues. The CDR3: CASSSIDTGTGHGYTF. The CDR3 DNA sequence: TGTGCCAGCAGTTCGATAGATACCGGGACAGGGCACGGCTACACCTTC.

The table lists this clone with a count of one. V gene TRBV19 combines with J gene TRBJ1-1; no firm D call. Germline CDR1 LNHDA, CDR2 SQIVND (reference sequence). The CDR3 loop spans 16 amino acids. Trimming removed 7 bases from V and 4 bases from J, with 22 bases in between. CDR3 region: CASTKSSQRHLTEAFF. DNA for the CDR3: TGTGCCAGTACCAAATCCTCCCAGCGTCACCTCACTGAAGCTTTCTTT.

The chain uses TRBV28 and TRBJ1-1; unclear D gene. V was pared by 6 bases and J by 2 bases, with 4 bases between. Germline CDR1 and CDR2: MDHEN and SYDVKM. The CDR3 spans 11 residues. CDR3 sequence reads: CASSTNTEAFF. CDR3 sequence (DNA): TGTGCCAGCAGCACAAACACTGAAGCTTTCTTT. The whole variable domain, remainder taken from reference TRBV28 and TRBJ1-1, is DVKVTQSSRYLVKRTGEKVFLECVQDMDHENMFWYRQDPGLGLRLIYFSYDVKMKEKGDIPEGYSVSREKKERFSLILESASTNQTSMYLCASSTNTEAFFGQGTRLTVV.